The 10 T cell receptor beta chains listed next were all sequenced from one sample in a study of T cells in narcolepsy. TCRdb's copy holds only in-frame clones and misses some; the assay was immunoSEQ multiplex PCR. The sample has some 25,000 clones; around 85% are singletons. Sequencing input: CD45RA- memory CD4+ T cells from PBMCs. These receptors were collected from a human donor with narcolepsy.

This sequence joins TRBV30 and TRBJ2-5; D unclear. Trimming removed 3 bases from V and 0 bases from J, with 8 bases in between. The CDR3 contains 13 residues. In germline, CDR1 is GTSNPN, CDR2 SVGIG (reference sequence). Here the CDR3 DNA reads TGTGCCTGGAGCGGAGTGTACCAAGAGACCCAGTACTTC. This translates into CAWSGVYQETQYF.

The V and J genes are TRBV5-6 and TRBJ1-1; 8 bases match TRBD1. Germline V gene sequence: CDR1 SGHDT, CDR2 YYEEEE. With 0 bases clipped from V and 6 bases from J, the junction kept 7 bases outside the gene matches. The length of the CDR3 is 15 residues. CDR3 in amino acids: CASSLEGQGLAEAFF. As DNA, the CDR3 is TGTGCCAGCAGCTTGGAAGGACAGGGTTTGGCTGAAGCTTTCTTT.

The gene calls are TRBV19 and TRBJ2-2; tentative D call: TRBD1 (6 bases). This CDR3 contains 15 residues. The ends were cut back, 6 bases at V and 0 bases at J, with 11 bases in the middle. Germline-derived CDR1 and CDR2 are LNHDA and SQIVND (reference sequence). The CDR3 region is CASSVGTPNTGELFF. The CDR3 coding sequence is TGTGCCAGTAGCGTCGGGACACCGAACACCGGGGAGCTGTTTTTT. The full variable domain, rest sourced from reference TRBV19 and TRBJ2-2, is DGGITQSPKYLFRKEGQNVTLSCEQNLNHDAMYWYRQDPGQGLRLIYYSQIVNDFQKGDIAEGYSVSREKKESFPLTVTSAQKNPTAFYLCASSVGTPNTGELFFGEGSRLTVL.

V and J are TRBV19 and TRBJ2-4, with 8 nucleotides matching TRBD1. J was trimmed by 0 bases and V by 2 bases; bases with no gene match: 6. The CDR3 sequence is 17 residues long. Per the germline V gene, CDR1 is LNHDA and CDR2 is SQIVND (reference sequence). The CDR3 sequence is CASSISGTGLAKNIQYF. In DNA form, the CDR3 reads TGTGCCAGTAGTATATCCGGGACAGGTCTAGCCAAAAACATTCAGTACTTC.

The chain has TRBV30 and TRBJ2-2; D may be TRBD2 (5 bases). This CDR3 has 14 amino acids. Looked up from germline, CDR1 is GTSNPN and CDR2 is SVGIG (reference sequence). Deletions cut 2 bases from V and 7 bases from J, with 14 bases between. CDR3: CAWSLLGRGGELFF. The CDR3 DNA reads TGTGCCTGGAGTCTACTAGGACGGGGCGGGGAGCTGTTTTTT. The full variable domain, completed using reference TRBV30 and TRBJ2-2, is SQTIHQWPATLVQPVGSPLSLECTVEGTSNPNLYWYRQAAGRGLQLLFYSVGIGQISSEVPQNLSASRPQDRQFILSSKKLLLSDSGFYLCAWSLLGRGGELFFGEGSRLTVL.

The chain recombines TRBV6-5 with TRBJ2-7; the match to TRBD1 covers 8 bases. Germline V gives CDR1 MNHEY, CDR2 SVGAGI. After removal of 0 bases from V and 2 bases from J, the junction contained 6 bases not matched to a gene. The CDR3 runs 16 residues. DNA for the CDR3: TGTGCCAGCAGTTACTCGCCGGGACAGGAGACCTACGAGCAGTACTTC. Its protein product is CASSYSPGQETYEQYF.

This clone was counted between two and nine times. This chain joins TRBV18 and TRBJ2-2, with D unresolved. The CDR3 sequence is 15 residues long. The V end was cut by 3 bases, the J end by 6 bases, with 14 bases between. The germline V gene encodes CDR1 KGHSH and CDR2 LQKENI. CDR3 protein: CASSPYSPSAGELFF. CDR3 in DNA: TGTGCCAGCTCACCCTATAGTCCGTCGGCCGGGGAGCTGTTTTTT.

The CDR3 sequence is CAWSVGGVRYGYTF. CDR3 DNA: TGTGCCTGGAGTGTAGGAGGGGTTCGCTATGGCTACACCTTC. The V call is TRBV30, the J call TRBJ1-2; D may be TRBD1 (5 bases). CDR1 and CDR2 (germline): GTSNPN, SVGIG (reference sequence). CDR3 size: 14 residues. V dropped 0 bases and J dropped 4 bases, with 12 bases sitting between them.

J is TRBJ2-7 and V is TRBV5-1, with 7 bases lining up with TRBD2. In germline, CDR1 is SGHRS, CDR2 YFSETQ. The V gene end was trimmed by 0 bases and the J gene end by 4 bases; junction bases not matched to a gene: 10. The CDR3 spans 16 residues. The CDR3 DNA reads TGCGCCAGCAGCTTGGCCACCACGGGGGGAAAGTACGAGCAGTACTTC. Translation gives CASSLATTGGKYEQYF.

The rearrangement joins TRBV30 to TRBJ2-7; perhaps TRBD2 as D (6 bases). Trimming pared 5 bases from V and 0 bases from J, leaving 14 bases between. Per the germline V gene, CDR1 is GTSNPN and CDR2 is SVGIG (reference sequence). This CDR3 contains 14 residues. The CDR3 bases are TGTGCCTGGGGGGTTGGGACTGCCTCCTACGAGCAGTACTTC. This codes for CAWGVGTASYEQYF.